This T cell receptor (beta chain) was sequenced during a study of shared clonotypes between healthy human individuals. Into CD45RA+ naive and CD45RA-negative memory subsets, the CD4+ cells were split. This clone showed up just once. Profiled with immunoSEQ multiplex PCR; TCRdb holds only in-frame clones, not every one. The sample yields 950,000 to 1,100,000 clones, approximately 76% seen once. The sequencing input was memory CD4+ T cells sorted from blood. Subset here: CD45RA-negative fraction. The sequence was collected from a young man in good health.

The chain's CDR3 is CASSQVVRGPFQETQYF. The CDR3 bases are TGCGCCAGCAGCCAAGTGGTCAGGGGCCCCTTTCAAGAGACCCAGTACTTC. The J gene is TRBJ2-5, the V gene TRBV4-1; tentative D call: TRBD1 (6 bases). V was cut by 1 base and J by 2 bases, with 17 bases left in between. Germline V gene data show CDR1 as MGHRA and CDR2 as YSYEKL. The CDR3 is 17 residues long.